This TCR beta chain was sequenced for a study of identical twins. The CDR3 is 16 residues long. V gave up 1 base and J gave up 3 bases, with 16 bases separating them. Per germline, CDR1 SGHRS and CDR2 YFSETQ. Of note for this clonotype: Antigen: not known.

TCRdb ran MiXCR on the 5' RACE reads and lists one entry per CDR3 protein. The sample yields some 900,000 distinct CDR3 sequences, around an eighth seen once. Overall study results and limits: An excess of low generation probability was shown by twin-shared out-of-frame alpha sequences. In drawing conclusions, the study used cross-sectional statistical analysis and did not follow the same donors. Invariant populations such as MAIT and iNKT cells could partly muddle zero-insertion analyses.

The sample also formed part of further work on yellow fever vaccine responses in identical twins.

This chain joins TRBV5-1 and TRBJ1-1, with D possibly TRBD1 on 5 matching bases. Material: PBMCs. This clonotype originated in a woman under 30 in good health. CDR3 in amino acids: CASSLSGPRVDTEAFF. The CDR3 region has the DNA TGCGCCAGCAGCTTGAGCGGCCCCAGGGTGGACACTGAAGCTTTCTTT. Together with reference TRBV5-1 and TRBJ1-1, the CDR3 gives the full variable domain: KAGVTQTPRYLIKTRGQQVTLSCSPISGHRSVSWYQQTPGQGLQFLFEYFSETQRNKGNFPGRFSGRQFSNSRSEMNVSTLELGDSALYLCASSLSGPRVDTEAFFGQGTRLTVV.